The TCR beta chain described here comes from a study of CD8 T cells in ankylosing spondylitis. Scientists made TCR beta libraries using quantitative 5'-RACE with molecular barcodes. TCRdb fed the 5' RACE reads into MiXCR, producing one record per CDR3 protein. The sample records a few hundred thousand distinct CDR3 sequences, about 11% being singletons. The CDR3 has 15 amino acids. The germline gives CDR1 MNHEY, CDR2 SVGEGT. The V gene end was trimmed by 7 bases and the J gene end by 5 bases; junction bases not matched to a gene: 8. Study-wide results and caveats: Eight or nine highly homologous variants formed a TCR beta motif that appeared characteristic of ankylosing spondylitis blood. Disease-associated clones were reportedly significantly overrepresented in matched ankylosing spondylitis synovial fluid.

This clonotype was seen ten or more times. Its antigen is as yet unknown. V and J are TRBV6-2 or TRBV6-3 and TRBJ2-7; 13 bases are shared with TRBD2. This receptor was identified in a male donor with ankylosing spondylitis or in good health (not recorded which). Input material: blood, either unsorted or a sorted T cell fraction (not recorded which). This CDR3 is CASTKLAGGNHEQYF. The CDR3, as DNA: TGTGCCAGCACCAAACTAGCGGGAGGGAACCACGAGCAGTACTTC.